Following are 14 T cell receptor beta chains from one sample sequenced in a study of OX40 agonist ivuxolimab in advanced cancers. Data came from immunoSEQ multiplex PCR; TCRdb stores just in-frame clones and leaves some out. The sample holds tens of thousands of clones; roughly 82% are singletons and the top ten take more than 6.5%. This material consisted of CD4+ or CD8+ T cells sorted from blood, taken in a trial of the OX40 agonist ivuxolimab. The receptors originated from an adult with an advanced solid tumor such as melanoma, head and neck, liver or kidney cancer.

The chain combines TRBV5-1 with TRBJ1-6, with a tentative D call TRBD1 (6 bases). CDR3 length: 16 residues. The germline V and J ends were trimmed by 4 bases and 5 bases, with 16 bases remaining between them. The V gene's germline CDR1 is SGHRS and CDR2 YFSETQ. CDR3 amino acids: CASSPMTGPDNSPLHF. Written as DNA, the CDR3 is TGCGCCAGCAGCCCCATGACAGGACCCGATAATTCACCCCTCCACTTT.

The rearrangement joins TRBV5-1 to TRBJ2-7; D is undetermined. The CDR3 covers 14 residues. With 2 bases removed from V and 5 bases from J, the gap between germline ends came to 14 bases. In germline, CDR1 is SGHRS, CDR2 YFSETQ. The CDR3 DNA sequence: TGCGCCAGCAGCTTCGGCCTAGATGCTCACGAGCAGTACTTC. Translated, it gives CASSFGLDAHEQYF.

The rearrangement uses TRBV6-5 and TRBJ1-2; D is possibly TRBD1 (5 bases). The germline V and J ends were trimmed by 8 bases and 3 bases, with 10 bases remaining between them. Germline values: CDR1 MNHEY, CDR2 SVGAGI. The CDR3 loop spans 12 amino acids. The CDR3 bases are TGTGCCAGCCAGCGGGGGGACTATGGCTACACCTTC. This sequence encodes CASQRGDYGYTF.

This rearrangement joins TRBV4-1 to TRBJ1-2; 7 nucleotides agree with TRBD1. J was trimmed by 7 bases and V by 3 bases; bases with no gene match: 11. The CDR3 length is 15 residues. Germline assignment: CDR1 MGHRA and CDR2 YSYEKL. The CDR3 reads CASSHPRQGKGGYTF. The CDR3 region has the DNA TGCGCCAGCAGCCACCCAAGACAGGGAAAAGGTGGCTACACCTTC.

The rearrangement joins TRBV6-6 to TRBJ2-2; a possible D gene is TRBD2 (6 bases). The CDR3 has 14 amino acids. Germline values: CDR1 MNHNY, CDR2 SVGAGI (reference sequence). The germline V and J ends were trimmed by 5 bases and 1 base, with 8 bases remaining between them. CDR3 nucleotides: TGTGCCAGCAGTGTGCGGGGGAACACCGGGGAGCTGTTTTTT. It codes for CASSVRGNTGELFF.

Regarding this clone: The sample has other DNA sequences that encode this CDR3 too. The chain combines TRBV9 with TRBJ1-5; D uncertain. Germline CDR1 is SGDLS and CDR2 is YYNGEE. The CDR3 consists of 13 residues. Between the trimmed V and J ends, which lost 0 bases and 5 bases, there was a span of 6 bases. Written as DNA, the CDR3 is TGTGCCAGCAGCGTAGATTTAGATCAGCCCCAGCATTTT. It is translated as CASSVDLDQPQHF.

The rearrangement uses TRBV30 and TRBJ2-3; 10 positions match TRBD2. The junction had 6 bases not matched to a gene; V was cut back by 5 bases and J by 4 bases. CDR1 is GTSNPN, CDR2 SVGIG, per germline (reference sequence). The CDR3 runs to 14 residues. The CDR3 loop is CAWLSGRGSDTQYF. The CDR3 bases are TGTGCCTGGCTCAGCGGGAGGGGTTCAGATACGCAGTATTTT.

CDR3 in DNA: TGTGCCAGCAGCTTAGGGCCGGAAGGTACGCAGTATTTT. This codes for CASSLGPEGTQYF. The rearrangement links TRBV7-2 to TRBJ2-3, with unresolved D. V lost 1 base and J 8 bases, leaving 10 bases between the germline ends. Germline V CDR1 and CDR2: SGHTA, FQGNSA. This CDR3 is built from 13 residues.

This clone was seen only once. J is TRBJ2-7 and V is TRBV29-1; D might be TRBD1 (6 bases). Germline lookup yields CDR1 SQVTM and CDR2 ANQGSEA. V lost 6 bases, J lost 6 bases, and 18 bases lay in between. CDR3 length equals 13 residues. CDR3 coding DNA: TGCAGCGTAGGGGTTACAGGGACCGGCGAGCAGTACTTC. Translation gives CSVGVTGTGEQYF.

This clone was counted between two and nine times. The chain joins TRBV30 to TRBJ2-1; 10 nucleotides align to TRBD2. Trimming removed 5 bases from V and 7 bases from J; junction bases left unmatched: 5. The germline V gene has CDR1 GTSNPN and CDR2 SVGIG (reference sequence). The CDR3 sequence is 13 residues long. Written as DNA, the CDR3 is TGTGCCTGGGAGCGGGAGGGCCGAAATGAGCAGTTCTTC. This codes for CAWEREGRNEQFF.

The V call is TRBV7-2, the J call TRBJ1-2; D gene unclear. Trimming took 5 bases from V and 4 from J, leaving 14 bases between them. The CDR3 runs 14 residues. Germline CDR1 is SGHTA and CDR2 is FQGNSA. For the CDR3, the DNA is TGTGCCAGCAGCCCAAGGGAACGGGGCTATGGCTACACCTTC. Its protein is CASSPRERGYGYTF.

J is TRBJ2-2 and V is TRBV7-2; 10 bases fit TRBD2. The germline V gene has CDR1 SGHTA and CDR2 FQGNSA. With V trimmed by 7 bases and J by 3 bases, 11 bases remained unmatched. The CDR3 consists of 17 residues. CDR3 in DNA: TGTGCCAGCACCTCAGCCCCACTAGCGGGGTACACCGGGGAGCTGTTTTTT. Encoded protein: CASTSAPLAGYTGELFF.

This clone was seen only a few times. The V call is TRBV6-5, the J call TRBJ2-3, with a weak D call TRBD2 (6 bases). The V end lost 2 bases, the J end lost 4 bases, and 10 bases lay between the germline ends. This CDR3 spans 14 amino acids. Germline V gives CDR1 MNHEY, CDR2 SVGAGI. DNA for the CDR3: TGTGCCAGCAGTTACGGGGTAGCGGCAGATACGCAGTATTTT. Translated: CASSYGVAADTQYF.

The CDR3 loop reads CASSLGTGNSPLHF. The DNA for the CDR3 is TGCGCCAGCAGCTTAGGGACAGGGAATTCACCCCTCCACTTT. The genes are TRBV5-1 and TRBJ1-6; the match to TRBD1 covers 9 bases. The CDR3 runs 14 residues. Trimming at V came to 2 bases and at J to 7 bases, leaving 1 base not matched to a gene. Per germline, CDR1 SGHRS and CDR2 YFSETQ. Full variable domain (remainder filled in from reference TRBV5-1 and TRBJ1-6): KAGVTQTPRYLIKTRGQQVTLSCSPISGHRSVSWYQQTPGQGLQFLFEYFSETQRNKGNFPGRFSGRQFSNSRSEMNVSTLELGDSALYLCASSLGTGNSPLHFGNGTRLTVT.